Each of the 16 T cell receptor beta chains below was sequenced from the same sample in a study of blood T cell repertoires in COVID-19. Profiled with immunoSEQ multiplex PCR; TCRdb holds only in-frame clones, not every one. This table holds approximately 260,000 clones, about 86% found once. Sequencing was done on a sample of PBMCs or T cells enriched from blood (not recorded which). The receptors stem from a man aged 50 to 59 who had recovered from COVID-19.

The chain is built from TRBV6-5 and TRBJ1-3, with D tentatively TRBD1 (5 bases). The V end was cut by 4 bases, the J end by 4 bases, with 14 bases between. CDR1 is MNHEY, CDR2 SVGAGI, per germline. The CDR3 spans 15 residues. CDR3 sequence: CASSSAGVVGNTIYF. DNA for the CDR3: TGTGCCAGCAGTTCGGCGGGGGTAGTCGGAAACACCATATATTTT.

This clone occurred once. This chain uses TRBV6-5 with TRBJ1-1; 9 bases agree with TRBD1. The CDR3 totals 13 residues. Germline V gene lookup returns CDR1 MNHEY and CDR2 SVGAGI. The V and J ends lost 5 bases and 7 bases, in that order; junction bases with no gene match: 5. The CDR3 DNA follows: TGTGCCAGCAGTCTCGGGACAGGGATTGAAGCTTTCTTT. Its translation: CASSLGTGIEAFF.

This clone was detected once. The CDR3 DNA reads as TGTGCCAGCAGCGCGAGCCCGGAGGGAGGTTACACCTTC. It encodes CASSASPEGGYTF. The V call is TRBV7-3, the J call TRBJ1-2, with D uncertain. Deletions cut 5 bases from V and 11 bases from J, with 18 bases between. The germline CDR1 and CDR2 sequences are SGHTA and FQGTGA. The CDR3 spans 13 residues.

This chain connects TRBV19 to TRBJ2-7; the match to TRBD2 covers 7 bases. V shed 3 bases and J 2 bases; nucleotides not matched to a gene: 4. The CDR3 runs 14 residues. Germline V gene data show CDR1 as LNHDA and CDR2 as SQIVND (reference sequence). CDR3 DNA: TGTGCCAGTAGTATTGATCGGGGGGCCTACGAGCAGTACTTC. It is translated as CASSIDRGAYEQYF. The full variable domain, its missing parts supplied by reference TRBV19 and TRBJ2-7, is DGGITQSPKYLFRKEGQNVTLSCEQNLNHDAMYWYRQDPGQGLRLIYYSQIVNDFQKGDIAEGYSVSREKKESFPLTVTSAQKNPTAFYLCASSIDRGAYEQYFGPGTRLTVT.

The chain combines TRBV11-2 with TRBJ2-1; D gene uncertain. The V end lost 3 bases, the J end lost 0 bases, and 12 bases lay between the germline ends. The CDR3 is 16 residues long. In germline, CDR1 is SGHAT, CDR2 FQNNGV. The CDR3: CASSFLALSSYNEQFF. CDR3 DNA: TGTGCCAGCAGCTTTTTAGCTCTGAGCTCCTACAATGAGCAGTTCTTC. Looking up the rest from reference TRBV11-2 and TRBJ2-1 gives the full variable domain: EAGVAQSPRYKIIEKRQSVAFWCNPISGHATLYWYQQILGQGPKLLIQFQNNGVVDDSQLPKDRFSAERLKGVDSTLKIQPAKLEDSAVYLCASSFLALSSYNEQFFGPGTRLTVL.

The CDR3 nucleotides are TGTGCAGTACCGAGGGTCGACCTGGATGGCTACACCTTC. Translation gives CAVPRVDLDGYTF. The chain recombines TRBV28 with TRBJ1-2; D gene ambiguous. Germline values: CDR1 MDHEN, CDR2 SYDVKM. The CDR3 runs 13 residues.

V gene TRBV27 combines with J gene TRBJ2-3, with D hard to call. From germline, CDR1 is MNHEY and CDR2 SMNVEV (reference sequence). The CDR3 is 13 amino acids. Trimming took 3 bases from V and 0 from J, leaving 4 bases between them. CDR3 amino acids: CASSFGSTDTQYF. The CDR3 DNA follows: TGTGCCAGCAGTTTCGGGAGCACAGATACGCAGTATTTT.

This clone has more than one count but fewer than ten. The CDR3 spells CASRGGDRYTEAFF. The CDR3 region has the DNA TGTGCCAGCAGGGGGGGGGACCGATACACTGAAGCTTTCTTT. The chain links TRBV27 to TRBJ1-1; D might be TRBD1 (5 bases). Per germline, CDR1 MNHEY and CDR2 SMNVEV (reference sequence). The CDR3 has 14 amino acids. V lost 6 bases and J 3 bases, leaving 14 bases between the germline ends.

This chain links TRBV4-1 with TRBJ1-1; the D gene is possibly TRBD1 (5 bases). This CDR3 region has 18 residues. Germline loops: CDR1 MGHRA, CDR2 YSYEKL. The V and J ends lost 4 bases and 0 bases respectively, with 21 bases between them. CDR3 in DNA: TGCGCCAGCAGCCCCATGCCCCCCGGGGGGTACATGAACACTGAAGCTTTCTTT. This encodes CASSPMPPGGYMNTEAFF.

The rearrangement joins TRBV12-3 or TRBV12-4 to TRBJ1-5; D unclear. The V gene lost 5 bases and the J gene lost 1 base, with 6 bases spanning the gap. This CDR3 region has 13 residues. The DNA of the CDR3 is TGTGCCAGCAGTCGGGTAAGCAATCAGCCCCAGCATTTT. Translated, it gives CASSRVSNQPQHF.

This chain links TRBV5-8 with TRBJ1-2; TRBD1 agrees at 7 bases. CDR1 is SGHTS, CDR2 YDEGEE, per germline. The CDR3 spans 16 residues. V dropped 2 bases and J dropped 4; count of bases not matched to a gene: 11. The CDR3 bases are TGTGCCAGCAGCTTAATATCGGGACAGCGTATCTATGGCTACACCTTC. It is translated as CASSLISGQRIYGYTF.

The chain uses TRBV18 and TRBJ2-7, with TRBD1 identical over 7 bases. CDR1 is KGHSH, CDR2 LQKENI, per germline. J lost 0 bases, V lost 5 bases, and 10 bases had no gene match. CDR3 size: 16 residues. CDR3 region: CASSFTPGQSSYEQYF. CDR3 in DNA: TGTGCCAGCTCATTCACTCCGGGACAGAGCTCCTACGAGCAGTACTTC.

The gene calls are TRBV7-2 and TRBJ1-1, with D possibly being TRBD1 (5 bases). Germline values: CDR1 SGHTA, CDR2 FQGNSA. This CDR3 is built from 14 residues. Trimming removed 5 bases from V and 5 bases from J, with 15 bases in between. The CDR3 sequence: CASSPSSGGTEAFF. In DNA, the CDR3 is TGTGCCAGCAGCCCTTCATCGGGGGGGACTGAAGCTTTCTTT. Supplemented by reference TRBV7-2 and TRBJ1-1, the full variable domain reads GAGVSQSPSNKVTEKGKDVELRCDPISGHTALYWYRQSLGQGLEFLIYFQGNSAPDKSGLPSDRFSAERTGGSVSTLTIQRTQQEDSAVYLCASSPSSGGTEAFFGQGTRLTVV.

J is TRBJ2-3 and V is TRBV11-2, with 15 bases that match TRBD2. CDR1 and CDR2 from the germline V gene are SGHAT and FQNNGV. This CDR3 region has 17 residues. V gave up 6 bases and J gave up 2 bases; unmatched junction bases: 6. The CDR3 nucleotides are TGTGCCAGCAGTCGGGGACTAGCGGGGGGACCCACAGATACGCAGTATTTT. Amino acids: CASSRGLAGGPTDTQYF.

The chain is built from TRBV6-2 or TRBV6-3 and TRBJ2-4; 11 bases are shared with TRBD2. In germline, CDR1 is MNHEY, CDR2 SVGEGT. V lost 5 bases to trimming and J lost 1 base; unmatched junction nucleotides: 10. The CDR3 runs to 18 residues. The CDR3 nucleotides are TGTGCCAGCAGTCCCAGGGGACTAGCGGAATTCGCCAAAAACATTCAGTACTTC. Translating gives CASSPRGLAEFAKNIQYF.

This chain joins TRBV11-2 and TRBJ2-5; 14 positions match TRBD2. The V segment lost 1 base and the J segment 7 bases; nucleotides outside the gene matches: 11. The CDR3 runs to 18 residues. Germline V lookup: CDR1 SGHAT, CDR2 FQNNGV. CDR3 loop: CASSLGTSGGLVPGTQYF. CDR3 nucleotides: TGTGCCAGCAGCTTAGGGACTAGCGGGGGGCTCGTCCCGGGGACCCAGTACTTC. Variable domain in full (rest from reference TRBV11-2 and TRBJ2-5): EAGVAQSPRYKIIEKRQSVAFWCNPISGHATLYWYQQILGQGPKLLIQFQNNGVVDDSQLPKDRFSAERLKGVDSTLKIQPAKLEDSAVYLCASSLGTSGGLVPGTQYFGPGTRLLVL.